One T cell receptor beta chain is described in this entry. Its cognate antigen is unknown. Sequencing used immunoSEQ version 4 in survey mode. TCRdb's table, derived via immunoSEQ multiplex PCR, lists solely in-frame clones and lacks some. The sample contains 30,000 to 45,000 clones, approximately 80% of which appear only once. The stimulus was lysate of CMV-infected fibroblasts, roughly 9.2 ug/mL. CD40L/CD69 double-negative CD45RO-high memory CD4+ T cells were collected. CD4+ T cell counts exceeded 400 cells/uL; CMV serology was positive. This record comes from a study of persistence of HIV-infected CD4 T cells. About the study: A couple of participants gave one leukapheresis sample; others gave up to about 180 mL blood repeatedly. General study points: Antigen-responding cells were enriched for degenerate expanded CDR3beta sequences.

V was trimmed by 1 base and J by 8 bases, leaving 8 bases between them. Germline CDR1 is MNHNS and CDR2 is SASEGT. The CDR3 runs 12 residues. This TCR derives from an adult man with HIV who was CMV-seropositive. Sequencing used CD4+ T cells sorted from PBMCs after 18-hour stimulation, obtained from a patient who received antiretroviral therapy. The rearrangement uses TRBV6-1 and TRBJ1-2; D gene unclear. CDR3 coding DNA: TGTGCCAGCAGTGAAGTACGGGGAGGCTACACCTTC. It translates to CASSEVRGGYTF.